This TCR beta chain was sequenced during a study of response to subunit inactivated influenza vaccine. Broader study findings: Few additional T cells are recruited per seasonal influenza vaccination, authors suggested.

CDR3 length: 18 amino acids. Germline loops: CDR1 DFQATT, CDR2 SNEGSKA (reference sequence). With V trimmed by 0 bases and J by 0 bases, 12 bases remained unmatched. This clonotype occurred a few times. Its antigen is undetermined. MiXCR was run by TCRdb on the RT-PCR reads, yielding one entry per CDR3 protein. The profile covers roughly 540,000 distinct CDR3 sequences, with approximately 22% appearing a single time and about 2.8% taken by the ten largest. These same data were also listed under a study on T cells expressing NK-cell markers. That publication notes: As the method of synthesis, 5'RACE template switching with UMIs yielded TCR beta cDNA. HCMV seropositivity marked seven of the eight sequenced donors; one was seronegative. CD8+ T cells in a handful of donors included dominant NKG2C+ clonotypes at roughly 1.0-7.0%.

The V call is TRBV20-1, the J call TRBJ2-3, with TRBD2 identical over 7 bases. Sequences were derived from CD4+ T cells sorted from PBMCs, sampled about 12 days after vaccination. This receptor was obtained from a man aged 50 to 59 who received an inactivated influenza vaccine. DNA of the CDR3: TGCAGTGCTAGAGATTTTGGGAGAAGACTAGCTAGCACAGATACGCAGTATTTT. This codes for CSARDFGRRLASTDTQYF.